This entry lists 5 T cell receptor beta chains sequenced from one sample in a study of shared clonotypes between healthy human individuals. Profiled with immunoSEQ multiplex PCR; TCRdb holds only in-frame clones, not every one. The sample includes some 1.5 million clones, roughly 96% seen only once; the top ten take about 1.2%. Material for sequencing was naive CD4+ T cells sorted from blood. Subset indicated: CD45RA+ positively selected. These receptors came from a man younger than 45 in good health.

The rearrangement joins TRBV7-2 to TRBJ1-1; TRBD1 agrees at 7 bases. This CDR3 contains 14 residues. Per the germline V gene, CDR1 is SGHTA and CDR2 is FQGNSA. V was clipped by 7 bases and J by 1 base; unmatched bases: 6. In nucleotides, the CDR3 is TGTGCCAGCATCCTTGGGACAGCGAACACTGAAGCTTTCTTT. Encoded protein: CASILGTANTEAFF. The full variable domain, in which reference TRBV7-2 and TRBJ1-1 provide the parts outside the CDR3, is GAGVSQSPSNKVTEKGKDVELRCDPISGHTALYWYRQSLGQGLEFLIYFQGNSAPDKSGLPSDRFSAERTGGSVSTLTIQRTQQEDSAVYLCASILGTANTEAFFGQGTRLTVV.

This chain links TRBV5-4 with TRBJ1-1; maybe TRBD1 (5 bases). Germline assignment: CDR1 SGHNT and CDR2 YYREEE (reference sequence). V was shortened by 4 bases and J by 3 bases, with 16 bases between the two germline ends. CDR3 length: 15 residues. The CDR3 is CASSPRIDSYTEAFF. CDR3 in DNA: TGTGCCAGCAGCCCCAGGATTGACAGTTACACTGAAGCTTTCTTT.

The rearrangement links TRBV5-1 to TRBJ2-1, with TRBD2 matching over 11 bases. The germline V gene has CDR1 SGHRS and CDR2 YFSETQ. The CDR3 loop spans 17 amino acids. Trimming cost V 4 bases and J 7 bases; bases outside gene matches: 13. The CDR3 nucleotides read TGCGCCAGCAGCAAAGGCCTAGCGGGAGGAGGGTCGAATGAGCAGTTCTTC. It codes for CASSKGLAGGGSNEQFF.

V gene TRBV2 combines with J gene TRBJ2-5; D perhaps matches TRBD2 (6 bases). Trimming took 6 bases from V and 7 from J, leaving 15 bases between them. The CDR3 spans 13 residues. Germline assignment: CDR1 SNHLY and CDR2 FYNNEI. CDR3 region: CASSSEGQGTQYF. The CDR3 bases are TGTGCCAGCAGCTCGGAGGGGCAGGGGACCCAGTACTTC.

On this clone itself: Within the sample, other DNA sequences also encode this same CDR3. In DNA form, the CDR3 reads TGTGCCAGCTCACTAACTAGCGGGAGGGATAATGAGCAGTTCTTC. Translated, it gives CASSLTSGRDNEQFF. The gene calls are TRBV18 and TRBJ2-1, with TRBD2 matching 13 bases. The length of the CDR3 is 15 residues. V dropped 4 bases and J dropped 7; count of bases not matched to a gene: 4. Germline CDR1 KGHSH, CDR2 LQKENI.